The 15 T cell receptor beta chains below were found in one sample sequenced in a study of graft-versus-host responses after intestinal transplantation. The assay was immunoSEQ multiplex PCR, and TCRdb's table has in-frame clones only and misses some. Among under 3,000 clones listed, 25% to 35% were seen once. The sample was alloreactive CD4+ T cells from a mixed lymphocyte reaction culture, taken before transplantation. Subset here: CFSE-low proliferating T cells sorted from approximately 6-day pre-transplant mixed lymphocyte reaction (GvH or HvG direction). The receptors originated from a human patient who was an organ donor for intestinal transplantation.

The sample holds a few counts of this clone. V and J are TRBV28 and TRBJ1-2; a possible D gene is TRBD1 (6 bases). Germline CDR1 MDHEN, CDR2 SYDVKM. V was pared by 6 bases and J by 3 bases, with 11 bases between. The CDR3 length is 13 residues. In nucleotides, the CDR3 is TGTGCCAGCAGCTCAGGACAGCACTATGGCTACACCTTC. The encoded protein is CASSSGQHYGYTF.

In its sample, this clone ranks as medium-sized. The rearrangement uses TRBV18 and TRBJ2-3, with TRBD2 identical over 9 bases. This CDR3 is 15 amino acids long. The V segment lost 4 bases and the J segment 4 bases; nucleotides outside the gene matches: 6. Germline CDR1 reads KGHSH; CDR2 reads LQKENI. CDR3 DNA sequence: TGTGCCAGCTCACGGACTAGCGAGAACTCAGATACGCAGTATTTT. It yields the protein CASSRTSENSDTQYF.

The chain has TRBV11-2 and TRBJ2-7; 9 bases line up with TRBD1. The CDR3 loop spans 16 amino acids. The germline V gene encodes CDR1 SGHAT and CDR2 FQNNGV. With 5 bases clipped from V and 3 bases from J, the junction kept 11 bases outside the gene matches. The CDR3 loop is CASSPWDRVRVYEQYF. The CDR3 nucleotides are TGTGCCAGCAGCCCGTGGGACAGGGTAAGAGTCTACGAGCAGTACTTC.

The rearrangement joins TRBV6-8 to TRBJ2-1; 9 nucleotides align to TRBD2. The J segment lost 6 bases and the V segment lost 0 bases, leaving 6 bases of the junction unmatched. The germline V gene has CDR1 MNHGY and CDR2 SAAAGT. The CDR3 spans 16 residues. As DNA, the CDR3 is TGTGCCAGCAGTTACTCGACACTAGCGGGCCCCAATGAGCAGTTCTTC. It encodes CASSYSTLAGPNEQFF.

This clone is medium-sized (0.01 to 0.1%). The chain links TRBV6-5 to TRBJ2-7; possible D gene TRBD1, 7 bases. The CDR3 runs to 12 residues. V was shortened by 6 bases and J by 6 bases, with 12 bases between the two germline ends. Germline assignment: CDR1 MNHEY and CDR2 SVGAGI. The CDR3 is CASSRGVGEQYF. CDR3 nucleotide sequence: TGTGCCAGCAGCAGGGGGGTCGGCGAGCAGTACTTC.

The V gene is TRBV6-5, the J gene TRBJ1-3; D is unresolved. Trimming stripped 2 bases from V and 2 bases from J, with 4 bases between. CDR3 length: 13 residues. Germline V CDR1 and CDR2: MNHEY, SVGAGI. Here the CDR3 reads CASSYTAGNTIYF. CDR3 DNA: TGTGCCAGCAGTTACACAGCTGGAAACACCATATATTTT.

Relative to its sample, this clone is medium-sized. The rearrangement uses TRBV2 and TRBJ2-7, with D unclear. The CDR3 spans 14 residues. V was clipped by 5 bases and J by 0 bases, with 11 bases between them. Germline V gene lookup returns CDR1 SNHLY and CDR2 FYNNEI. The CDR3 DNA sequence: TGTGCCAGCAGTCCCGACTTACCCTCCTACGAGCAGTACTTC. It encodes CASSPDLPSYEQYF.

This chain uses TRBV28 with TRBJ2-7; TRBD2 matches at 9 bases. J gave up 0 bases and V 3 bases, and 27 bases lay outside the gene matches. CDR3 length: 23 residues. Germline loops: CDR1 MDHEN, CDR2 SYDVKM. CDR3 protein: CASSLGFSFRAYLGTSISYEQYF. DNA for the CDR3: TGTGCCAGCAGTTTGGGGTTCTCGTTCCGAGCCTACCTCGGGACTAGCATCTCCTACGAGCAGTACTTC.

This clone was picked up a small number of times. Here the CDR3 reads CASSLGAPGASGEQYF. The CDR3 bases are TGTGCCAGCAGCTTAGGAGCGCCGGGAGCATCCGGCGAGCAGTACTTC. The rearrangement joins TRBV7-6 to TRBJ2-7; a possible D gene is TRBD2 (6 bases). Germline-derived CDR1 and CDR2 are SGHVS and FNYEAQ. V was clipped by 1 base and J by 6 bases, with 19 bases between them. The CDR3 runs to 16 residues. The full variable domain, with the rest looked up from reference TRBV7-6 and TRBJ2-7, is GAGVSQSPRYKVTKRGQDVALRCDPISGHVSLYWYRQALGQGPEFLTYFNYEAQQDKSGLPNDRFSAERPEGSISTLTIQRTEQRDSAMYRCASSLGAPGASGEQYFGPGTRLTVT.

The J gene is TRBJ2-3, the V gene TRBV6-5; 7 nucleotides match TRBD1. The CDR3 runs to 15 residues. With V trimmed by 7 bases and J by 3 bases, 10 bases remained unmatched. The germline V gene encodes CDR1 MNHEY and CDR2 SVGAGI. CDR3 coding DNA: TGTGCCAGCACTCCGGGGCAGGGGGAGACAGATACGCAGTATTTT. It translates to CASTPGQGETDTQYF.

By sample share, this clone is large. V is TRBV6-5 and J is TRBJ2-1; D gene ambiguous. The CDR3 is made up of 13 amino acids. Germline CDR1 MNHEY, CDR2 SVGAGI. V lost 4 bases, J lost 8 bases, and 12 bases lay in between. CDR3 nucleotides: TGTGCCAGCAGTTTTCCCGGAGCCCATGAGCAGTTCTTC. It translates to CASSFPGAHEQFF.

This clone is medium-sized. The chain's CDR3 is CASSWGGQETQYF. The CDR3 bases are TGTGCCAGCAGCTGGGGGGGCCAAGAGACCCAGTACTTC. V gene TRBV5-6 combines with J gene TRBJ2-5, with 7 bases that match TRBD2. CDR1 and CDR2 (germline): SGHDT, YYEEEE. The CDR3 is made up of 13 amino acids. Trimming cost V 3 bases and J 1 base; bases outside gene matches: 0.

The chain has TRBV21-1 and TRBJ2-5; TRBD2 is the table's D call and was not checked against the DNA. TRBV21-1 is recorded as a pseudogene. The CDR3 runs 15 residues. CDR3: CASSKALRERETQYF. DNA of the CDR3: TGTGCCAGCAGCAAAGCGTTGAGGGAGCGAGAGACCCAGTACTTC.

This chain uses TRBV6-6 with TRBJ1-5; 9 bases align to TRBD1. The V gene end was trimmed by 6 bases and the J gene end by 6 bases; junction bases not matched to a gene: 3. CDR3 length equals 13 residues. CDR1 and CDR2 (germline): MNHNY, SVGAGI (reference sequence). CDR3 loop: CASRGQGPQPQHF. In DNA, the CDR3 is TGTGCCAGCAGAGGACAGGGGCCTCAGCCCCAGCATTTT.

In regard to this clone: Compared with germline, one end of the junction differs, possibly owing to a read error. The chain uses TRBV13 and TRBJ2-3; D not certain. This CDR3 spans 14 amino acids. CDR1 PRHDT and CDR2 FYEKMQ come from the germline V gene (reference sequence). CDR3 amino acids: CASSLGVNTDMQYF. The CDR3 nucleotides read TGTGCCAGCAGCTTAGGGGTAAACACAGATATGCAGTATTTT.